This entry lists 19 T cell receptor beta chains sequenced from one sample in a study of a mutant IDH1 vaccine in newly diagnosed glioma. The protocol was immunoSEQ multiplex PCR, while the TCRdb copy is restricted to in-frame clones and leaves out a portion. The sample holds about 44,000 clones, 91% seen once. Time point reported: week 23, last vaccination. Mutant IDH1 20-mer peptide, at 300 ug, made up each vaccine dose, with topical imiquimod. For these TCRs, the target antigens are not known. The source was PBMCs, collected from a glioma patient whose treatment included an IDH1 peptide vaccine. Receptors originate from a man in his fifties or sixties with glioma.

This chain uses TRBV5-1 with TRBJ2-3, with D unresolved. Trimming stripped 3 bases from V and 1 base from J, with 12 bases between. Germline V lookup: CDR1 SGHRS, CDR2 YFSETQ. The CDR3 has 15 residues. The CDR3 region is CASSSLVRGTDTQYF. The DNA of the CDR3 is TGCGCCAGCAGCTCCCTAGTACGCGGCACAGATACGCAGTATTTT.

This chain links TRBV6-4 with TRBJ2-1; D is perhaps TRBD2 (5 bases). Looked up from germline, CDR1 is MRHNA and CDR2 is SNTAGT. The CDR3 is 13 residues long. V gave up 5 bases and J gave up 2 bases, with 7 bases separating them. This CDR3 reads CASSRETYNEQFF. The DNA for the CDR3 is TGTGCCAGCAGTCGGGAAACCTACAATGAGCAGTTCTTC.

The gene calls are TRBV10-1 and TRBJ2-7; unclear D gene. Germline V gene sequence: CDR1 WNHNN, CDR2 SYGVQD (reference sequence). Trimming removed 6 bases at V and 0 bases at J, with 6 bases between. CDR3 length: 12 residues. CDR3 sequence (DNA): TGCGCCAGCAGCCACAGCTCCTACGAGCAGTACTTC. Its translation: CASSHSSYEQYF.

CDR3 nucleotides: TGTGCCAGCAGCTTAGGTGTGGACACCTATGGCTACACCTTC. It codes for CASSLGVDTYGYTF. This chain uses TRBV7-9 with TRBJ1-2, with D maybe TRBD1 (5 bases). Trimming stripped 1 base from V and 4 bases from J, with 10 bases between. The CDR3 runs 14 residues. Germline lookup yields CDR1 SEHNR and CDR2 FQNEAQ (reference sequence).

V usage is TRBV27 and J usage is TRBJ2-3; no clear D gene. Germline CDR1 and CDR2: MNHEY and SMNVEV (reference sequence). V was shortened by 3 bases and J by 7 bases, with 8 bases between the two germline ends. This CDR3 contains 12 residues. The CDR3 region is CASSFSGNTQYF. DNA for the CDR3: TGTGCCAGCAGTTTTTCAGGCAATACGCAGTATTTT.

The chain uses TRBV27 and TRBJ1-5; D may be TRBD1 (5 bases). Germline CDR1 and CDR2: MNHEY and SMNVEV (reference sequence). The CDR3 is 14 amino acids. The ends were cut back, 8 bases at V and 0 bases at J, with 11 bases in the middle. This chain's CDR3 is CASRRGVSNQPQHF. The CDR3 DNA reads as TGTGCCAGCCGCCGGGGGGTTAGCAATCAGCCCCAGCATTTT.

This chain joins TRBV5-4 and TRBJ1-6; possible D gene TRBD1, 5 bases. CDR1 is SGHNT, CDR2 YYREEE, per germline (reference sequence). The CDR3 has 14 residues. V was cut by 4 bases and J by 10 bases, with 15 bases left in between. The CDR3 is CASSQRGDGSPLHF. The CDR3 DNA reads TGTGCCAGCAGCCAGAGGGGAGACGGATCACCCCTCCACTTT.

The V and J genes are TRBV4-3 and TRBJ1-1, with D perhaps TRBD1 (6 bases). V lost 0 bases and J 3 bases, leaving 8 bases between the germline ends. Per the germline V gene, CDR1 is LGHNA and CDR2 is YSLEER. CDR3 size: 14 residues. The CDR3 DNA follows: TGCGCCAGCAGCCAAGAGCACAGGGACACTGAAGCTTTCTTT. Its protein is CASSQEHRDTEAFF.

In this sample, this clone turned up once. J is TRBJ1-2 and V is TRBV7-9; D unclear. V was trimmed by 1 base and J by 3 bases, leaving 9 bases between them. The CDR3 has 14 residues. Germline V gene data show CDR1 as SEHNR and CDR2 as FQNEAQ (reference sequence). The CDR3 region is CASSLESVYYGYTF. DNA of the CDR3: TGTGCCAGCAGCTTAGAGTCAGTGTACTATGGCTACACCTTC.

V is TRBV5-4 and J is TRBJ2-5; 7 nucleotides line up with TRBD2. CDR1 is SGHNT, CDR2 YYREEE, per germline (reference sequence). Losses at the gene ends were 4 bases for V and 2 bases for J; bases not matched to a gene: 8. This CDR3 comprises 15 residues. Written as DNA, the CDR3 is TGTGCCAGCAGCGACGGACGGGGGGTACAAGAGACCCAGTACTTC. This encodes CASSDGRGVQETQYF.

The rearrangement joins TRBV19 to TRBJ1-2, with D possibly being TRBD1 (5 bases). Trimming pared 7 bases from V and 8 bases from J, leaving 17 bases between. The CDR3 length is 13 residues. Germline loops: CDR1 LNHDA, CDR2 SQIVND (reference sequence). The CDR3: CASTGNGRGGYTF. As DNA, the CDR3 is TGTGCCAGTACCGGAAACGGGAGGGGAGGCTACACCTTC.

CDR3 nucleotide sequence: TGTGCCAGCATGGGAAGCGGGAGTCACTACGAGCAGTACTTC. Its protein is CASMGSGSHYEQYF. V usage is TRBV2 and J usage is TRBJ2-7, with 8 bases identical to TRBD2. J gave up 3 bases and V 7 bases, and 8 bases lay outside the gene matches. This CDR3 region has 14 residues. Germline-derived CDR1 and CDR2 are SNHLY and FYNNEI.

The genes are TRBV5-6 and TRBJ2-6, with unresolved D. In germline, CDR1 is SGHDT, CDR2 YYEEEE. V was clipped by 0 bases and J by 4 bases, with 5 bases between them. This CDR3 comprises 14 residues. CDR3 nucleotide sequence: TGTGCCAGCAGCTTGGTTGCAGGGGCCAACGTCCTGACTTTC. Residues: CASSLVAGANVLTF.

V is TRBV28 and J is TRBJ2-7, with a weak D call TRBD1 (5 bases). V was shortened by 4 bases and J by 0 bases, with 13 bases between the two germline ends. This CDR3 spans 15 amino acids. CDR1 MDHEN and CDR2 SYDVKM come from the germline V gene. The chain's CDR3 is CASSSDRHSSYEQYF. DNA of the CDR3: TGTGCCAGCAGTTCAGACAGACACAGCTCCTACGAGCAGTACTTC.

The chain has TRBV27 and TRBJ1-2, with D perhaps matching TRBD1 (5 bases). Germline assignment: CDR1 MNHEY and CDR2 SMNVEV (reference sequence). V was shortened by 2 bases and J by 5 bases, with 15 bases between the two germline ends. The CDR3 spans 15 residues. The chain's CDR3 is CASSLIGGYWYGYTF. CDR3 coding DNA: TGTGCCAGCAGTTTAATCGGGGGTTATTGGTATGGCTACACCTTC.

The chain recombines TRBV11-1 with TRBJ2-1; 10 bases agree with TRBD2. Germline CDR1 is SGHAT and CDR2 is FQDESV (reference sequence). The CDR3 is made up of 16 amino acids. Trimming at V came to 6 bases and at J to 0 bases, leaving 5 bases not matched to a gene. This CDR3 reads CASRLQRGGSYNEQFF. CDR3 coding DNA: TGTGCCAGCAGGTTACAGCGGGGGGGCTCCTACAATGAGCAGTTCTTC.

This chain uses TRBV5-4 with TRBJ2-1; the match to TRBD2 covers 8 bases. V dropped 2 bases and J dropped 1; count of bases not matched to a gene: 5. Germline lookup yields CDR1 SGHNT and CDR2 YYREEE (reference sequence). CDR3 size: 16 residues. CDR3 amino acids: CASSFRGGGSYNEQFF. The CDR3 coding sequence is TGTGCCAGCAGCTTCCGGGGGGGAGGATCCTACAATGAGCAGTTCTTC.

This clone occurred once. V gene TRBV7-9 combines with J gene TRBJ1-1, with 11 bases identical to TRBD1. Germline V gene lookup returns CDR1 SEHNR and CDR2 FQNEAQ (reference sequence). The V segment lost 5 bases and the J segment 6 bases; nucleotides outside the gene matches: 14. This CDR3 region has 17 residues. CDR3 in amino acids: CASSRSELWDRGSEAFF. The CDR3 region has the DNA TGTGCCAGCAGCCGTAGTGAATTATGGGACAGGGGGTCTGAAGCTTTCTTT. Complete variable domain (other parts from reference TRBV7-9 and TRBJ1-1): DTGVSQNPRHKITKRGQNVTFRCDPISEHNRLYWYRQTLGQGPEFLTYFQNEAQLEKSRLLSDRFSAERPKGSFSTLEIQRTEQGDSAMYLCASSRSELWDRGSEAFFGQGTRLTVV.

The V and J genes are TRBV19 and TRBJ2-5; 9 positions match TRBD2. The CDR3 sequence is 14 residues long. V was pared by 4 bases and J by 7 bases, with 7 bases of the junction left unmatched. Germline CDR1 LNHDA, CDR2 SQIVND (reference sequence). The CDR3 region has the DNA TGTGCCAGTAGTACCCCTCAAGCGGGAGGGACCCAGTACTTC. Residues: CASSTPQAGGTQYF.